The subject of this entry is one T cell receptor beta chain. Its antigen target is currently unknown. No much larger clonotype is one base removed from it; base qualities were not supplied. The CDR3 regions of human TCRbeta chains were subjected to immunosequencing. Regarding the original processing steps: Repertoire TCRs were checked for matches against a reference library of SARS-CoV-2-specific TCRs that had been generated using the MIRA antigen-specificity platform. Breadth was defined as the fraction of unique TCRs that were SARS-CoV-2-associated. Depth was defined as the fraction of total T cells that were SARS-CoV-2-associated. Using the MIRA data, each spike-specific TCR was mapped to the spike region that the TCR reacts to and placed in a CD4 or CD8 class. Log10-transformed breadth and depth values were compared by one-way ANOVA with Sidak's multiple comparisons tests. Here the immuneACCESS table is served through TCRdb, limited to in-frame sequences with V and J called. Missing clones are a known gap in these copies; in checked studies unresolved V genes cover under half, and the rest lacks a known reason. V and J calls and clone size are given by that table; D and trimming were obtained from the DNA. Across this sample there are 120,000 to 150,000 clones, with about 88% seen only once. The ten most abundant clones make up just over 5% of the sample.

Sample time point, as interpreted from the label and publication: baseline before first vaccination. Vaccinee samples were obtained from the UK trials COV001 and COV002, which included a single-blind randomized controlled phase 2/3 trial of AZD1222 (ChAdOx1 nCoV-19) in healthy adults. For TCRbeta chain sequencing, PBMC samples were collected from trial participants at day 0 and at day 28 after the second dose. Taken from cysteine to phenylalanine, the CDR3 has 12 residues. The DNA shown is the 36-base CDR3, in frame from base 1. CDR1 SEHNR and CDR2 FQNEAQ were looked up in the germline V gene (reference sequence). Trimming at the junction amounts to 2 bases on V and 7 bases on J, and the germline ends lie 6 bases apart. This sample stems from a study of T cell responses to AZD1222 COVID-19 vaccine (dated by TCRdb to the early 2020s). Some background on the complete study: AZD1222 recipients whose second dose came at about 4 weeks and those whose second dose came at about 12 weeks were combined into one group, since spike-specific TCR depth and breadth did not differ between the two schedules. A total of 240 or so trial participants underwent TCR sequencing, of whom 207 had received two doses of AZD1222 and around 25 had received two doses of the MenACWY control vaccine. Trial participants were enrolled into age subgroups of 18-55, 56-69 and 70-plus years, which contained approximately 150, 30 and 60 TCR-sequenced participants, respectively. Overall study outcomes, separate from this receptor: Most participants were white British and females outnumbered males, and the authors suggested that clonal diversity may have been underestimated. The 56-69-year group was small, and its depth increase did not reach significance, likely because of low power. Reportedly, almost half of the unique spike-specific TCRs recognized epitopes lying outside the regions that are mutated in the B.1.351 and B.1.1.7 variants. Because no day 14 peak-response samples were available, the repertoires could be characterized only after the peak T cell response. Conclusions about previously exposed vaccinees were limited because only six AZD1222 recipients were SARS-CoV-2 seropositive at baseline. CD4 TCRs associated with the vaccine covered the entire spike protein, and the dominant responses were in regions 160-218 and 743-854. Spike-specific TCR breadth and depth rose significantly after two AZD1222 doses compared with day 0 and with MenACWY recipients.

This receptor chain uses TRBV7-9 and TRBJ1-5; too little of a D gene remains to name it. The TCR comes from an adult in good health. The sequences come from peripheral blood, collected on day 0 of AZD1222 vaccination. The CDR3 in this case is CASSLSTQPQHF. The DNA is TGTGCCAGCAGCTTAAGCACCCAGCCCCAGCATTTT.